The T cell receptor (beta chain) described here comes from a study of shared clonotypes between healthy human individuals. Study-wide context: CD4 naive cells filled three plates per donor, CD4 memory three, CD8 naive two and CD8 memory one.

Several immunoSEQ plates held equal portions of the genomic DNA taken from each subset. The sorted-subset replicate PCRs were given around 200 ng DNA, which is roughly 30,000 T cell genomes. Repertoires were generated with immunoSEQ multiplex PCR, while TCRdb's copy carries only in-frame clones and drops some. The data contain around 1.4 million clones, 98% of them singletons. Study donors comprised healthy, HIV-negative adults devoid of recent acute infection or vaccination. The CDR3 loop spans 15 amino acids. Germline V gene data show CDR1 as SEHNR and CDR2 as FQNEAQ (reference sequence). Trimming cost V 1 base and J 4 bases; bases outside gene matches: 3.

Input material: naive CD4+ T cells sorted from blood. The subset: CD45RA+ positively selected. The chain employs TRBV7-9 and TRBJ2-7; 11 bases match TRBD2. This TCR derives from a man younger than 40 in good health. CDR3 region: CASSLGLAGRYEQYF. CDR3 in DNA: TGTGCCAGCAGCTTAGGACTAGCGGGAAGGTACGAGCAGTACTTC. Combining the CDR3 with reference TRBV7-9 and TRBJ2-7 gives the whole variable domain DTGVSQNPRHKITKRGQNVTFRCDPISEHNRLYWYRQTLGQGPEFLTYFQNEAQLEKSRLLSDRFSAERPKGSFSTLEIQRTEQGDSAMYLCASSLGLAGRYEQYFGPGTRLTVT.